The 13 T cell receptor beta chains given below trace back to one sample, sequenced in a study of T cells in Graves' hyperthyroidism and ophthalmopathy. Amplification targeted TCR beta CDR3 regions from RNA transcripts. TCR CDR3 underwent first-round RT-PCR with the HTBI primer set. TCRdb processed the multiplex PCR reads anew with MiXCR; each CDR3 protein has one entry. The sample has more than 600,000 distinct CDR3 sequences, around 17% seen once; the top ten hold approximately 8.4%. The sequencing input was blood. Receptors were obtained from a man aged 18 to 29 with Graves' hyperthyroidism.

The DNA for the CDR3 is TGTGCCAGCAGCACTAAACAAGCTAACTATGGCTACACCTTC. Translated: CASSTKQANYGYTF. J is TRBJ1-2 and V is TRBV5-4; D not resolved. V was pared by 4 bases and J by 0 bases, with 10 bases between. This CDR3 region has 14 residues. The germline V gene has CDR1 SGHNT and CDR2 YYREEE (reference sequence).

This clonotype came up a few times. The CDR3 DNA follows: TGTGCCACCAGTGATTCCCCCGGGACAGGGGTCCAAGAGACCCAGTACTTC. It translates to CATSDSPGTGVQETQYF. The chain recombines TRBV24-1 with TRBJ2-5; 10 bases align to TRBD1. Trimming removed 2 bases from V and 1 base from J; junction bases left unmatched: 6. Germline loops: CDR1 KGHDR, CDR2 SFDVKD. The CDR3 length is 17 residues.

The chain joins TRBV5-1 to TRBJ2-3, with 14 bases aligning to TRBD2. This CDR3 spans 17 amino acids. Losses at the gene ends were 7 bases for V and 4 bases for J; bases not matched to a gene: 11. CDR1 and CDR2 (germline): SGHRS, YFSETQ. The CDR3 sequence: CASGATSGGGSSDTQYF. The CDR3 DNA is TGCGCCAGCGGAGCGACTAGCGGGGGGGGGTCGTCAGATACGCAGTATTTT.

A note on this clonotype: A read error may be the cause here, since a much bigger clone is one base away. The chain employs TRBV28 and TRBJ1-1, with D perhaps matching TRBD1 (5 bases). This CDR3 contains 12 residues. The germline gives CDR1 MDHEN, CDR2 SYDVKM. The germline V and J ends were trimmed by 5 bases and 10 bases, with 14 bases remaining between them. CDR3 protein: CASSLRGFGAFF. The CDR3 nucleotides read TGTGCCAGCAGTCTTCGGGGGTTTGGAGCTTTCTTT.

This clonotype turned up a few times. CDR3 loop: CASSLSRDGPYEQYF. CDR3 DNA sequence: TGTGCCAGCAGCTTATCCCGGGACGGACCCTACGAGCAGTACTTC. The J gene is TRBJ2-7, the V gene TRBV5-4; D tentatively reads TRBD1 or TRBD2 (5 bases each). V was cut by 2 bases and J by 2 bases, with 14 bases left in between. The germline V gene encodes CDR1 SGHNT and CDR2 YYREEE (reference sequence). The CDR3 has 15 amino acids.

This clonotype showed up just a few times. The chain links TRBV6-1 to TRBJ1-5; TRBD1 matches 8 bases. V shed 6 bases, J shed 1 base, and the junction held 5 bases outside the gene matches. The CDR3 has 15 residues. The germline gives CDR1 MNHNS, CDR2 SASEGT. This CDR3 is CASRIYRGSNQPQHF. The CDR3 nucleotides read TGTGCCAGCAGGATTTACAGGGGGAGCAATCAGCCCCAGCATTTT.

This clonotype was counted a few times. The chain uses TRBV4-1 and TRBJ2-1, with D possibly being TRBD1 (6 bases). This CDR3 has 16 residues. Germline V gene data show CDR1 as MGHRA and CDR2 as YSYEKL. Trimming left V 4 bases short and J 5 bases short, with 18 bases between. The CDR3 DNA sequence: TGCGCCAGCAGCCTATGGTGGGCAGGGGATGACAATGAGCAGTTCTTC. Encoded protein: CASSLWWAGDDNEQFF.

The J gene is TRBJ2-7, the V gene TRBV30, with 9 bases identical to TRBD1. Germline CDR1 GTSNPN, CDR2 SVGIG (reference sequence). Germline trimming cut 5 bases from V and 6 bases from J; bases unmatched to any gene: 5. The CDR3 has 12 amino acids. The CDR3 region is CAWAGTGSEQYF. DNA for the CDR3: TGTGCCTGGGCCGGGACAGGGAGCGAGCAGTACTTC.

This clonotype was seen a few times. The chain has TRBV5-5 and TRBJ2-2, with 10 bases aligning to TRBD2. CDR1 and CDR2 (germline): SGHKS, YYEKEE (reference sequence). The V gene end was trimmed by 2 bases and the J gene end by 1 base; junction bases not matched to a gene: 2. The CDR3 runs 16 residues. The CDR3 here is CASSLGTSENTGELFF. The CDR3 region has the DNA TGTGCCAGCAGCTTAGGGACTAGCGAGAACACCGGGGAGCTGTTTTTT.

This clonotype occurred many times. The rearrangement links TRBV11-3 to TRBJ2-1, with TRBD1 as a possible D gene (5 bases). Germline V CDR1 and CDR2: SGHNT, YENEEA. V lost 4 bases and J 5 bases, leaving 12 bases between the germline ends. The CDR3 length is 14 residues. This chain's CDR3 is CASSSRASNNEQFF. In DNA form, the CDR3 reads TGTGCCAGCAGCTCCAGGGCCAGTAACAATGAGCAGTTCTTC.

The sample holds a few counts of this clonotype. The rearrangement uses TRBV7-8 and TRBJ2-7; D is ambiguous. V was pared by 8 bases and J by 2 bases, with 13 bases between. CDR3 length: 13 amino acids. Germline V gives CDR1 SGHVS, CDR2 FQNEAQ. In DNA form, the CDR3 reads TGTGCCAGCCCGGTCTTGGGGACCTACGAGCAGTACTTC. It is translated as CASPVLGTYEQYF.

CDR3 DNA sequence: TGTGCCAGCACCCCATTAAAGGGGGCTTGGGACAGAGAGACCCAGTACTTC. Residues: CASTPLKGAWDRETQYF. The chain uses TRBV28 and TRBJ2-5, with 7 bases identical to TRBD1. The V and J ends lost 7 bases and 4 bases, in that order; junction bases with no gene match: 18. Germline V lookup: CDR1 MDHEN, CDR2 SYDVKM. This CDR3 comprises 17 residues.

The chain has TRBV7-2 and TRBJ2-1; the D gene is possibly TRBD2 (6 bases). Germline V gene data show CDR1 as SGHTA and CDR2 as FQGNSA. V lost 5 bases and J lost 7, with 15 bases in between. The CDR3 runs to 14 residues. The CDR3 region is CASSPYVRGNEQFF. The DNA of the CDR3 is TGTGCCAGCAGCCCATATGTCCGGGGGAATGAGCAGTTCTTC.